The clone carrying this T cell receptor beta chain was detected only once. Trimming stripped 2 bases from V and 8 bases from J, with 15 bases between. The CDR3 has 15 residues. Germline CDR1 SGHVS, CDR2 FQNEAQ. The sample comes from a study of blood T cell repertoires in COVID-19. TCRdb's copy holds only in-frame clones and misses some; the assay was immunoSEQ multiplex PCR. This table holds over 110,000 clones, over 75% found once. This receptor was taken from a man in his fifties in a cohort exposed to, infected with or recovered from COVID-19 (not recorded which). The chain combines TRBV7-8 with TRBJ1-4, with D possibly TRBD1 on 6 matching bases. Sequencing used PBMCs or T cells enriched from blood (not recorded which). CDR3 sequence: CASSLYADQGEKLFF. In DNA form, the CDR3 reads TGTGCCAGCAGCTTATACGCCGACCAGGGGGAAAAACTGTTTTTT.